Each of the 16 T cell receptor beta chains below was sequenced from the same sample in a study of OX40 agonist ivuxolimab in advanced cancers. The method was immunoSEQ multiplex PCR; TCRdb's version includes in-frame clones alone and lacks a portion of them. Of 80,000 to 100,000 clones listed, approximately 94% are singletons. This material consisted of CD4+ or CD8+ T cells sorted from blood, taken in a trial of the OX40 agonist ivuxolimab. The receptors here all came from an adult with an advanced solid tumor such as melanoma, head and neck, liver or kidney cancer.

J is TRBJ2-3 and V is TRBV27, with 7 bases aligning to TRBD2. Losses at the gene ends were 1 base for V and 1 base for J; bases not matched to a gene: 2. The CDR3 runs to 15 residues. Germline-derived CDR1 and CDR2 are MNHEY and SMNVEV (reference sequence). CDR3 loop: CASSLWLAGTDTQYF. The CDR3 DNA reads TGTGCCAGCAGTTTATGGCTAGCGGGCACAGATACGCAGTATTTT.

The chain is built from TRBV10-2 and TRBJ2-5; the match to TRBD2 covers 9 bases. The J segment lost 2 bases and the V segment lost 6 bases, leaving 4 bases of the junction unmatched. Germline V gives CDR1 WSHSY, CDR2 SAAADI. The length of the CDR3 is 14 residues. This CDR3 reads CASSRGLAQETQYF. The CDR3 coding sequence is TGCGCCAGCAGCCGCGGACTAGCGCAAGAGACCCAGTACTTC.

V gene TRBV28 combines with J gene TRBJ1-6; D might be TRBD1 (6 bases). This CDR3 is built from 16 residues. Trimming took 5 bases from V and 4 from J, leaving 15 bases between them. Germline loops: CDR1 MDHEN, CDR2 SYDVKM. The CDR3 DNA is TGTGCCAGCAGTCCCACCTCACAGGGTTATAATTCACCCCTCCACTTT. This translates into CASSPTSQGYNSPLHF.

On this clone itself: This sample includes further DNA sequences coding for the same CDR3. The chain joins TRBV27 to TRBJ2-1; 7 bases match TRBD1. There are 14 residues in the CDR3. V shed 2 bases and J 5 bases; nucleotides not matched to a gene: 3. Germline values: CDR1 MNHEY, CDR2 SMNVEV (reference sequence). CDR3 in amino acids: CASSLRDSNNEQFF. CDR3 bases: TGTGCCAGCAGTTTAAGGGACAGCAACAATGAGCAGTTCTTC.

The rearrangement joins TRBV19 to TRBJ2-7; D not certain. Germline V CDR1 and CDR2: LNHDA, SQIVND (reference sequence). Trimming removed 6 bases from V and 3 bases from J, with 12 bases in between. There are 13 residues in the CDR3. CDR3 nucleotides: TGTGCCAGTAGCCAGTCACCTGGCTACGAGCAGTACTTC. Residues: CASSQSPGYEQYF.

The CDR3 nucleotides read TGTGCCACCCCAGGGGGCGCAGGTTCACCCCTCCACTTT. Translation gives CATPGGAGSPLHF. J is TRBJ1-6 and V is TRBV6-1, with TRBD1 matching over 8 bases. The V gene end was trimmed by 10 bases and the J gene end by 9 bases; junction bases not matched to a gene: 8. The CDR3 is 13 residues long. CDR1 is MNHNS and CDR2 is SASEGT in the germline V gene.

This chain links TRBV9 with TRBJ2-3; no clear D. The V gene lost 0 bases and the J gene lost 5 bases, with 10 bases spanning the gap. The CDR3 runs to 14 residues. Germline V gives CDR1 SGDLS, CDR2 YYNGEE. The CDR3 spells CASSVALGRDTQYF. CDR3 DNA sequence: TGTGCCAGCAGCGTAGCCCTCGGACGAGATACGCAGTATTTT.

The chain has TRBV12-5 and TRBJ1-5; 8 nucleotides align to TRBD1. The CDR3 totals 17 residues. Per germline, CDR1 LGHNT and CDR2 FRNRAP. The V gene end was trimmed by 1 base and the J gene end by 4 bases; junction bases not matched to a gene: 9. In nucleotides, the CDR3 is TGTGCTAGTGGTTTGGGGGACAGGACCGTTGATAATCAGCCCCAGCATTTT. It specifies CASGLGDRTVDNQPQHF.

The chain links TRBV10-2 to TRBJ1-3, with D unresolved. This CDR3 region has 14 residues. The germline V gene has CDR1 WSHSY and CDR2 SAAADI. Trimming shortened V by 5 bases and J by 3 bases, and 11 bases separated the two germline ends. CDR3 sequence reads: CASSTAKFGNTIYF. CDR3 nucleotide sequence: TGCGCCAGCAGTACGGCGAAGTTTGGAAACACCATATATTTT.

The chain links TRBV9 to TRBJ1-3, with 9 bases aligning to TRBD1. The CDR3 totals 16 residues. The trim removed 3 bases at V and 0 bases at J, leaving 4 bases unmatched. Germline V gives CDR1 SGDLS, CDR2 YYNGEE. CDR3 residues: CASSGPGQGSGNTIYF. The CDR3 bases are TGTGCCAGCAGCGGACCGGGACAGGGCTCTGGAAACACCATATATTTT.

This clone was seen only a few times. Distinct nucleotide sequences in the sample also encode this CDR3. The chain recombines TRBV27 with TRBJ2-7; D possibly corresponds to TRBD2 (6 bases). The V end was cut by 2 bases, the J end by 3 bases, with 8 bases between. Germline-derived CDR1 and CDR2 are MNHEY and SMNVEV (reference sequence). This CDR3 region has 13 residues. CDR3 region: CASSLGAGYEQYF. CDR3 DNA: TGTGCCAGCAGTTTAGGAGCGGGCTACGAGCAGTACTTC.

CDR3 sequence (DNA): TGTGCCCTAGGGGAGGTGGGGGGGACCCAGTACTTC. Encoded protein: CALGEVGGTQYF. The chain joins TRBV27 to TRBJ2-5, with a possible D match to TRBD2 (6 bases). CDR1 and CDR2 (germline): MNHEY, SMNVEV (reference sequence). V dropped 11 bases and J dropped 7 bases, with 17 bases sitting between them. The CDR3 spans 12 residues.

This chain connects TRBV4-3 to TRBJ2-2; TRBD1 matches at 9 bases. The V gene's germline CDR1 is LGHNA and CDR2 YSLEER. Unmatched junction bases numbered 6, after V lost 0 bases and J lost 4 bases. The CDR3 has 17 amino acids. The DNA for the CDR3 is TGCGCCAGCAGCCAAGATCGTGGGACAGGGACCACCGGGGAGCTGTTTTTT. Translated: CASSQDRGTGTTGELFF.

V usage is TRBV9 and J usage is TRBJ1-2, with D uncertain. The germline V and J ends were trimmed by 4 bases and 7 bases, with 29 bases remaining between them. CDR3 length: 18 amino acids. Germline assignment: CDR1 SGDLS and CDR2 YYNGEE. The CDR3, as DNA: TGTGCCAGCAGCTCAGACATCAGAACAGAGACCGACAAAAGTGGCTACACCTTC. This sequence encodes CASSSDIRTETDKSGYTF.

The chain links TRBV19 to TRBJ2-1; a possible D gene is TRBD2 (6 bases). Germline V gene lookup returns CDR1 LNHDA and CDR2 SQIVND (reference sequence). This CDR3 contains 15 residues. V was pared by 1 base and J by 3 bases, with 10 bases between. The CDR3 spells CASSIGDSIYNEQFF. CDR3 nucleotide sequence: TGTGCCAGTAGTATAGGGGACTCCATCTACAATGAGCAGTTCTTC.

This chain links TRBV19 with TRBJ2-3; D is unclear. Germline V lookup: CDR1 LNHDA, CDR2 SQIVND (reference sequence). V lost 7 bases and J lost 3, with 11 bases in between. This CDR3 is built from 13 residues. Here the CDR3 reads CASMGIPTDTQYF. Written as DNA, the CDR3 is TGTGCCAGTATGGGGATCCCGACAGATACGCAGTATTTT. The whole variable domain, remainder taken from reference TRBV19 and TRBJ2-3, is DGGITQSPKYLFRKEGQNVTLSCEQNLNHDAMYWYRQDPGQGLRLIYYSQIVNDFQKGDIAEGYSVSREKKESFPLTVTSAQKNPTAFYLCASMGIPTDTQYFGPGTRLTVL.